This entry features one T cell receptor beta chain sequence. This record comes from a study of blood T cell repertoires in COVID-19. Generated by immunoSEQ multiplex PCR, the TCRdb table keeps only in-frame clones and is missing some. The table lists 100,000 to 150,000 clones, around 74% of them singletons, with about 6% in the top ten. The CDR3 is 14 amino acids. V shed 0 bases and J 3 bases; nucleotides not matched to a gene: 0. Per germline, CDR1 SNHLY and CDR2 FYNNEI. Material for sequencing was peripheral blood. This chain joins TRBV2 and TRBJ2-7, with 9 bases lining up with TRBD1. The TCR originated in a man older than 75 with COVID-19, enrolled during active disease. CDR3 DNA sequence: TGTGCCAGCAGTGAAGCGGGACAGGGCTACGAGCAGTACTTC. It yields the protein CASSEAGQGYEQYF.